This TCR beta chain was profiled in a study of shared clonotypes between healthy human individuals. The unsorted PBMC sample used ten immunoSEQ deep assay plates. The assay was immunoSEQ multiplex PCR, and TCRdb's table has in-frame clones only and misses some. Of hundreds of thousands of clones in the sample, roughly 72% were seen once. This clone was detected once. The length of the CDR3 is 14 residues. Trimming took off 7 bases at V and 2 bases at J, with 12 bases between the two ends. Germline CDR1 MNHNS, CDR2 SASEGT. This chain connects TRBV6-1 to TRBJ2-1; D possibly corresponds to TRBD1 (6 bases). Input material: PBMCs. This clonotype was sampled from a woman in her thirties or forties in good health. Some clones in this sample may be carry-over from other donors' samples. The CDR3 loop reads CASTPRQAYNEQFF. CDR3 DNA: TGTGCCAGCACCCCGAGACAGGCCTACAATGAGCAGTTCTTC.